The entry below describes one TCR beta chain. Its antigen remains unknown. This record belongs to a study of blood T cells in healthy people across ages. Whole-study results and caveats: Donor CMV status, an unknown factor, possibly confounded changes in expanded clonotypes.

Looked up from germline, CDR1 is SGDLS and CDR2 is YYNGEE. The CDR3 contains 15 residues. V was cut by 7 bases and J by 4 bases, with 18 bases left in between. It was with a sample-barcoded 5' primer and a J-beta primer mix that a second PCR of about 6 to 12 cycles was run. TCRdb redid the calling of the 5' RACE reads with MiXCR, one entry per CDR3 protein. The table includes around 820,000 distinct CDR3 sequences, around 25% detected once. This same sample was also taken into another study, of T cells of mothers and their children.

The source is a boy between 5 and 17 years old in good health. The sequenced material came from blood. The chain has TRBV9 and TRBJ1-5; perhaps TRBD1 as D (5 bases). CDR3 protein: CASGSEGNWNQPQHF. The CDR3 coding sequence is TGTGCCAGCGGATCGGAGGGGAATTGGAATCAGCCCCAGCATTTT.